The clone carrying this T cell receptor (beta chain) has a count of ten or more. This sample is part of a study of low-dose radiotherapy and immunotherapy resistance in tumors. Study-wide context: Participants in Cohort 2 were given 1 Gy per fraction every two weeks, for 13 Gy over 26 weeks.

Time point specified: before trial treatment. Deletions cut 6 bases from V and 0 bases from J, with 14 bases between. The CDR3 contains 14 residues. CDR1 is DFQATT, CDR2 SNEGSKA, per germline (reference sequence). First-strand cDNA used TRAV- and TRBV-specific primers, covering alpha and beta chains. TCRs underwent 15 to 25 PCR cycles of amplification with a constant-region primer and V-primer adapter. Each CDR3 protein gets one entry after TCRdb re-called the reads with MiXCR. The sample records approximately 84,000 distinct CDR3 sequences, 15% to 20% being singletons. The sequences come from PBMCs, collected before treatment. The sequence was obtained from a male donor with prostate cancer. The rearrangement joins TRBV20-1 to TRBJ2-5; D may be TRBD2 (5 bases). CDR3: CSASGTDYQETQYF. Here the CDR3 DNA reads TGCAGTGCCTCGGGAACAGACTACCAAGAGACCCAGTACTTC.